This TCR beta chain came from a study of response to subunit inactivated influenza vaccine. The germline V gene has CDR1 MGHRA and CDR2 YSYEKL. Trimming at V came to 2 bases and at J to 2 bases, leaving 6 bases not matched to a gene. This CDR3 is built from 16 residues. This clonotype was found a few times. Its antigen is still unknown. Using its own MiXCR run on the RT-PCR reads, TCRdb lists one record per CDR3 protein. Among 500,000 to 750,000 distinct CDR3 sequences listed, 12% to 15% were seen once. General observations from the study: Researchers suggested that each seasonal influenza vaccination recruits few new T cells.

V usage is TRBV4-1 and J usage is TRBJ2-3; TRBD1 matches 8 bases. This TCR derives from a man aged 50 or older who received an inactivated influenza vaccine. This specimen consisted of PBMCs from blood, obtained 12 days after vaccination. DNA for the CDR3: TGCGCCAGCAGCCAATACGACAGGGGCCACACAGATACGCAGTATTTT. It encodes CASSQYDRGHTDTQYF.